A single sample gave rise to the 32 T cell receptor beta chains below, sequenced in a study of cytomegalovirus exposure and HLA in healthy donors. The study ran its PCR with 60 Vbeta and 13 Jbeta primers. Sequenced by immunoSEQ multiplex PCR; TCRdb stores in-frame clones only, minus some. Counted here are around 150,000 clones, over 60% occurring once; the ten biggest clones make up under 3.5%. Input material: PBMCs. These receptors all come from a woman aged 25 to 39 in good health and CMV-seronegative.

The sample holds a few counts of this clone. The chain links TRBV21-1 to TRBJ1-5; the D call in the table, TRBD1, was not verified against the DNA. TRBV21-1 is termed a pseudogene. The CDR3 length is 16 residues. CDR3 coding DNA: TGTGCCAGCGGACATAAAAAGACAGGGTGGGGTCAGCCCCAGCATTTT. This codes for CASGHKKTGWGQPQHF.

This chain uses TRBV2 with TRBJ2-1; weak D call: TRBD2 (5 bases). V lost 7 bases, J lost 6 bases, and 16 bases lay in between. The CDR3 is 14 amino acids. Germline loops: CDR1 SNHLY, CDR2 FYNNEI. The CDR3 loop reads CASTRERSGNEQFF. CDR3 in DNA: TGTGCCAGCACCCGCGAGCGGTCGGGCAATGAGCAGTTCTTC.

In its sample, this clone was seen once. The chain is built from TRBV27 and TRBJ2-1, with 9 bases matching TRBD1. Germline V gene sequence: CDR1 MNHEY, CDR2 SMNVEV (reference sequence). V lost 0 bases to trimming and J lost 7 bases; unmatched junction nucleotides: 4. CDR3 length: 15 amino acids. The DNA for the CDR3 is TGTGCCAGCAGTTTATCCGGGACAGGGAAAAATGAGCAGTTCTTC. Its protein product is CASSLSGTGKNEQFF.

The V call is TRBV2, the J call TRBJ2-2; D possibly corresponds to TRBD2 (6 bases). Germline CDR1 SNHLY, CDR2 FYNNEI. This CDR3 spans 14 amino acids. The CDR3 DNA reads TGTGCAATATCCCGGGACTTGGGAACCGGGGAGCTGTTTTTT. Its protein is CAISRDLGTGELFF.

The chain recombines TRBV7-9 with TRBJ1-5, with a weak D call TRBD1 (5 bases). Deletions cut 5 bases from V and 5 bases from J, with 16 bases between. The CDR3 runs 15 residues. Per the germline V gene, CDR1 is SEHNR and CDR2 is FQNEAQ (reference sequence). This CDR3 reads CASSRLGGEDQPQHF. CDR3 in DNA: TGTGCCAGCAGCCGGCTTGGGGGGGAAGATCAGCCCCAGCATTTT.

The J gene is TRBJ1-6, the V gene TRBV19; 11 nucleotides line up with TRBD1. Germline CDR1 reads LNHDA; CDR2 reads SQIVND (reference sequence). The CDR3 loop spans 15 amino acids. The ends lost 6 bases at V and 7 bases at J; junction bases unmatched: 5. This chain's CDR3 is CASSLRDRGNSPLHF. CDR3 bases: TGTGCCAGTAGCCTTCGGGACAGGGGGAATTCACCCCTCCACTTT.

The chain has TRBV9 and TRBJ2-1; 9 bases map to TRBD2. Germline V gene lookup returns CDR1 SGDLS and CDR2 YYNGEE. The CDR3 loop spans 16 amino acids. The junction had 4 bases not matched to a gene; V was cut back by 3 bases and J by 0 bases. CDR3 DNA sequence: TGTGCCAGCAGCGATAGCGGGGGAGGCTCCTACAATGAGCAGTTCTTC. Protein product: CASSDSGGGSYNEQFF.

Only a few counts were recorded for this clone. The rearrangement uses TRBV28 and TRBJ1-5; 7 bases align to TRBD1. V was clipped by 6 bases and J by 2 bases; unmatched bases: 13. This CDR3 contains 17 residues. In germline, CDR1 is MDHEN, CDR2 SYDVKM. CDR3 amino acids: CASRVTSLGQRNQPQHF. DNA for the CDR3: TGTGCCAGCAGGGTGACTTCTTTGGGACAGCGCAATCAGCCCCAGCATTTT.

The rearrangement links TRBV27 to TRBJ2-5; 12 positions agree with TRBD2. The CDR3 is 15 amino acids. The germline gives CDR1 MNHEY, CDR2 SMNVEV (reference sequence). Unmatched junction bases numbered 3, after V lost 2 bases and J lost 5 bases. CDR3 DNA sequence: TGTGCCAGCAGTTTAGGACTAGCGGGGCGGGAGACCCAGTACTTC. This translates into CASSLGLAGRETQYF.

This clone was picked up one time. The V and J genes are TRBV29-1 and TRBJ1-2, with a possible D match to TRBD1 (6 bases). Trimming removed 5 bases from V and 0 bases from J, with 16 bases in between. Germline V gene lookup returns CDR1 SQVTM and CDR2 ANQGSEA. This CDR3 is built from 15 residues. The CDR3 loop is CSVSPQGIPNYGYTF. The CDR3 nucleotides read TGCAGCGTTTCGCCCCAGGGGATTCCTAACTATGGCTACACCTTC.

The chain joins TRBV9 to TRBJ2-2; TRBD1 aligns across 7 bases. The length of the CDR3 is 14 residues. Trimming removed 4 bases from V and 1 base from J; junction bases left unmatched: 1. Per the germline V gene, CDR1 is SGDLS and CDR2 is YYNGEE. The CDR3 here is CASSRTGNTGELFF. CDR3 in DNA: TGTGCCAGCAGCCGGACAGGGAACACCGGGGAGCTGTTTTTT.

CDR3 DNA sequence: TGTGCCAGCAGTTACTCGACAGGGTGGTTGGAGACCCAGTACTTC. This encodes CASSYSTGWLETQYF. The chain is built from TRBV6-5 and TRBJ2-5, with 7 bases matching TRBD1. V was clipped by 0 bases and J by 5 bases; unmatched bases: 6. Per germline, CDR1 MNHEY and CDR2 SVGAGI. The CDR3 is 15 amino acids.

The V call is TRBV7-9, the J call TRBJ2-2; TRBD2 agrees at 13 bases. CDR1 is SEHNR and CDR2 is FQNEAQ in the germline V gene (reference sequence). The CDR3 has 16 residues. Losses at the gene ends were 5 bases for V and 3 bases for J; bases not matched to a gene: 3. CDR3 bases: TGTGCCAGCAGCCCGACTAGCGGGAGGCACACCGGGGAGCTGTTTTTT. It encodes CASSPTSGRHTGELFF.

This clone came up once. The V call is TRBV7-9, the J call TRBJ2-7; maybe TRBD1 (5 bases). In germline, CDR1 is SEHNR, CDR2 FQNEAQ (reference sequence). With 8 bases removed from V and 4 bases from J, the gap between germline ends came to 6 bases. The CDR3 loop spans 10 amino acids. The DNA of the CDR3 is TGTGCCAGCGGACATTACGAGCAGTACTTC. This encodes CASGHYEQYF.

CDR3 residues: CATSDGIRGSYEQYF. CDR3 sequence (DNA): TGTGCCACCAGCGACGGTATAAGGGGGTCCTACGAGCAGTACTTC. The rearrangement uses TRBV15 and TRBJ2-5, with D perhaps TRBD1 (6 bases). Near its end, the DNA agrees better with TRBJ2-7, so the J call may be wrong. From germline, CDR1 is LNHNV and CDR2 YYDKDF (reference sequence). The CDR3 length is 15 residues.

This chain joins TRBV30 and TRBJ1-2; 9 positions match TRBD1. Germline lookup yields CDR1 GTSNPN and CDR2 SVGIG (reference sequence). The CDR3 contains 14 residues. Trimming took 4 bases from V and 5 from J; bases not matched to a gene: 8. CDR3 protein: CAWTVPGQGYGYTF. The CDR3 DNA reads TGTGCCTGGACGGTCCCGGGACAGGGATATGGCTACACCTTC. Full variable domain (missing parts from reference TRBV30 and TRBJ1-2): SQTIHQWPATLVQPVGSPLSLECTVEGTSNPNLYWYRQAAGRGLQLLFYSVGIGQISSEVPQNLSASRPQDRQFILSSKKLLLSDSGFYLCAWTVPGQGYGYTFGSGTRLTVV.

The genes are TRBV20-1 and TRBJ1-1, with D tentatively TRBD1 (6 bases). V gave up 6 bases and J gave up 4 bases, with 9 bases separating them. Germline V lookup: CDR1 DFQATT, CDR2 SNEGSKA (reference sequence). The CDR3 extends over 11 amino acids. This chain's CDR3 is CSALGGTEAFF. In DNA, the CDR3 is TGCAGTGCCCTAGGGGGCACTGAAGCTTTCTTT.

The rearrangement uses TRBV19 and TRBJ1-4, with 8 bases matching TRBD1. V trimming: 5 bases; J trimming: 2 bases; junction bases outside the gene matches: 4. Per germline, CDR1 LNHDA and CDR2 SQIVND (reference sequence). The CDR3 totals 15 residues. The CDR3 DNA reads as TGTGCCAGTAGTGCCCGACAGGGGACTAATGAAAAACTGTTTTTT. Encoded protein: CASSARQGTNEKLFF.

This clone was recorded only once. The chain uses TRBV11-2 and TRBJ1-2, with TRBD1 as a possible D gene (5 bases). The CDR3 contains 14 residues. CDR1 is SGHAT and CDR2 is FQNNGV in the germline V gene. Trimming pared 3 bases from V and 3 bases from J, leaving 11 bases between. The DNA for the CDR3 is TGTGCCAGCAGCTTCGGCCAGGGATACTATGGCTACACCTTC. Translation: CASSFGQGYYGYTF. Complete variable domain (other parts from reference TRBV11-2 and TRBJ1-2): EAGVAQSPRYKIIEKRQSVAFWCNPISGHATLYWYQQILGQGPKLLIQFQNNGVVDDSQLPKDRFSAERLKGVDSTLKIQPAKLEDSAVYLCASSFGQGYYGYTFGSGTRLTVV.

The J gene is TRBJ2-3, the V gene TRBV5-1, with 13 bases lining up with TRBD2. The length of the CDR3 is 15 residues. V lost 0 bases, J lost 6 bases, and 1 base stayed unmatched. Germline V gene data show CDR1 as SGHRS and CDR2 as YFSETQ. CDR3 protein: CASSLATSGRDTQYF. In DNA, the CDR3 is TGCGCCAGCAGCTTGGCGACTAGCGGGAGGGATACGCAGTATTTT.

The chain carries TRBV6-5 and TRBJ1-2; TRBD1 might be the D (5 bases). The CDR3 consists of 15 residues. V lost 2 bases and J 0 bases, leaving 10 bases between the germline ends. CDR1 and CDR2 (germline): MNHEY, SVGAGI. For the CDR3, the DNA is TGTGCCAGCAGTTACGTCCAGGGATCTAACTATGGCTACACCTTC. This sequence encodes CASSYVQGSNYGYTF.

A single count supports this clone. Sequence at one end of the junction differs from germline and may be a read error. The gene calls are TRBV7-9 and TRBJ2-6, with 9 bases matching TRBD1. The V gene's germline CDR1 is SEHNR and CDR2 FQNEAQ (reference sequence). The CDR3 is 18 residues long. In nucleotides, the CDR3 is TGTTCCAGCAGCTTAGGGACAGGGATAGTTTCTGGGGCCAACGTCCTGACTTTC. Translated, it gives CSSSLGTGIVSGANVLTF.

This clone appeared a few times. V gene TRBV4-3 combines with J gene TRBJ1-1; no clear D. The length of the CDR3 is 15 residues. Germline V gives CDR1 LGHNA, CDR2 YSLEER. The V end lost 1 base, the J end lost 4 bases, and 13 bases lay between the germline ends. CDR3 in amino acids: CASSQAELSGTEAFF. The CDR3 coding sequence is TGCGCCAGCAGCCAAGCGGAGCTCTCGGGCACTGAAGCTTTCTTT.

The rearrangement uses TRBV5-1 and TRBJ2-7; 7 nucleotides align to TRBD1. The V segment lost 3 bases and the J segment 3 bases; nucleotides outside the gene matches: 3. Germline V gene data show CDR1 as SGHRS and CDR2 as YFSETQ. This CDR3 contains 13 residues. Here the CDR3 DNA reads TGCGCCAGCAGCTCGAGGGGGCTCTACGAGCAGTACTTC. This codes for CASSSRGLYEQYF.

The J gene is TRBJ2-7, the V gene TRBV14; 7 nucleotides align to TRBD2. V shed 1 base, J shed 4 bases, and the junction held 7 bases outside the gene matches. The CDR3 has 15 residues. The germline V gene has CDR1 SGHDN and CDR2 FVKESK. The CDR3 nucleotides are TGTGCCAGCAGCCAAGTAAAAGCGGGAAGGTACGAGCAGTACTTC. This encodes CASSQVKAGRYEQYF.

The chain recombines TRBV6-1 with TRBJ2-7, with a tentative D call TRBD1 (6 bases). Germline-derived CDR1 and CDR2 are MNHNS and SASEGT. The V end lost 3 bases, the J end lost 0 bases, and 12 bases lay between the germline ends. The CDR3 covers 15 residues. Here the CDR3 DNA reads TGTGCCAGCAGTGAGGTAGGGGGTTACTCCTACGAGCAGTACTTC. This sequence encodes CASSEVGGYSYEQYF.

This clone turned up a few times. Other nucleotide sequences in the sample specify the same CDR3. The V and J genes are TRBV4-1 and TRBJ1-1; D call uncertain. Germline V gene data show CDR1 as MGHRA and CDR2 as YSYEKL. The V and J ends lost 0 bases and 5 bases respectively, with 10 bases between them. This CDR3 has 14 amino acids. The CDR3 nucleotides are TGCGCCAGCAGCCAAGATTTCTCGGGAACTGAAGCTTTCTTT. It encodes CASSQDFSGTEAFF.

The genes are TRBV2 and TRBJ1-1; 8 bases are a match to TRBD1. Germline CDR1 and CDR2: SNHLY and FYNNEI. V shed 7 bases and J 4 bases; nucleotides not matched to a gene: 17. CDR3 length: 17 amino acids. CDR3 sequence reads: CASTPRGQGDPGTEAFF. CDR3 in DNA: TGTGCCAGCACCCCACGCGGACAGGGCGACCCCGGCACTGAAGCTTTCTTT.

The chain employs TRBV4-2 and TRBJ2-7; unclear D gene. Germline values: CDR1 LGHNA, CDR2 YNFKEQ. Trimming took 4 bases from V and 3 from J, leaving 7 bases between them. The CDR3 sequence is 12 residues long. The CDR3 region has the DNA TGTGCCAGCAGCCTGCTAGGCTACGAGCAGTACTTC. This sequence encodes CASSLLGYEQYF.

The chain uses TRBV29-1 and TRBJ2-1; D remains ambiguous. This CDR3 contains 13 residues. The ends were cut back, 4 bases at V and 0 bases at J, with 7 bases in the middle. Germline values: CDR1 SQVTM, CDR2 ANQGSEA. CDR3 DNA: TGCAGCGTTGGGCAAAGCTCCTACAATGAGCAGTTCTTC. This gives the protein CSVGQSSYNEQFF.

The chain carries TRBV28 and TRBJ2-3; 9 bases agree with TRBD2. The V gene end was trimmed by 8 bases and the J gene end by 4 bases; junction bases not matched to a gene: 4. Looked up from germline, CDR1 is MDHEN and CDR2 is SYDVKM. This CDR3 is 13 amino acids long. In DNA, the CDR3 is TGTGCCAGCGCGCGGGGGGGACCAGATACGCAGTATTTT. Amino acid sequence: CASARGGPDTQYF.

The chain uses TRBV30 and TRBJ2-7, with 8 nucleotides matching TRBD2. This CDR3 is built from 13 residues. Germline-derived CDR1 and CDR2 are GTSNPN and SVGIG (reference sequence). Unmatched junction bases numbered 6, after V lost 4 bases and J lost 4 bases. This chain's CDR3 is CAWIREGRYEQYF. The CDR3 DNA follows: TGTGCCTGGATTCGGGAGGGTCGGTACGAGCAGTACTTC.